The following is a T cell receptor (beta chain) sequence with its context. These data belong to a study of blood T cell repertoires in COVID-19. The wider study: Nucleic acid was either cDNA or gDNA, and it came from T cells, B-cell-depleted T cells, or PBMCs.

Authors' analysis steps: Cell counts per sample came from amplifying reference gene primers. Using immunoSEQ multiplex PCR, the repertoire was profiled, and TCRdb retains in-frame clones only, with some absent. Clone size and V and J calls were adopted from that table, with D and trimming inferred from the DNA. The table lists 110,000 to 150,000 clones, more than 75% of them singletons. The germline gives CDR1 SGHRS, CDR2 YFSETQ. The CDR3 length is 14 residues. The V end lost 1 base, the J end lost 4 bases, and 11 bases lay between the germline ends. This chain connects TRBV5-1 to TRBJ1-2; tentative D call: TRBD1 (5 bases). Sequences were obtained from peripheral blood. The clonotype originates from a man aged 55 to 69 with acute or convalescent COVID-19. CDR3 protein: CASSLQQAGYGYTF. The DNA for the CDR3 is TGCGCCAGCAGCTTGCAACAGGCTGGCTATGGCTACACCTTC. Drawing the rest from reference TRBV5-1 and TRBJ1-2, the complete variable domain is KAGVTQTPRYLIKTRGQQVTLSCSPISGHRSVSWYQQTPGQGLQFLFEYFSETQRNKGNFPGRFSGRQFSNSRSEMNVSTLELGDSALYLCASSLQQAGYGYTFGSGTRLTVV.